This TCR beta chain comes out of a study of cytomegalovirus exposure and HLA in healthy donors. This clone was counted between two and nine times. Its antigen is still unknown. 13 Jbeta primers and 60 Vbeta primers were used for the PCR. This table comes from immunoSEQ multiplex PCR, and its TCRdb copy is limited to in-frame clones, with some not included. The sample has under 100,000 clones; over 70% are singletons. This CDR3 comprises 14 residues. Germline lookup yields CDR1 SEHNR and CDR2 FQNEAQ (reference sequence). The V gene lost 1 base and the J gene lost 2 bases, with 8 bases spanning the gap. Overall study findings and caveats: TRBV6-2, TRBV6-3 and other indistinguishable V segments were excluded. Rare TCR sequences dominated, though some public TCRs recurred in many donors. Later on, an analysis showed TCR association rates differing by HLA locus, with DRB1 the most and HLA-C the fewest. A previous analysis found most TCR beta V segments productive roughly 90% or roughly 30% of the time.

The chain couples TRBV7-9 to TRBJ2-5; D is unresolved. The clonotype was recovered from a man in his forties in good health and CMV-seronegative. The specimen sequenced was PBMCs. In nucleotides, the CDR3 is TGTGCCAGCAGCTTAGTGCGGTATCAAGAGACCCAGTACTTC. As protein: CASSLVRYQETQYF.